A selection of T cell receptor beta chains follows, all from one sample in a study of control samples from healthy donors and cancer patients. Measured with immunoSEQ multiplex PCR; TCRdb has only the in-frame clones, and not every one. The sample records tens of thousands of clones, 70% to 90% being singletons. Sequenced sample: blood. Receptors originate from a woman in her sixties in good health. Both conserved end residues are part of each CDR3. D genes are given only for firm matches. Clone size appears in some rows only: once, few, many, or a class for an expanded clone.

V gene	clone size	J gene	D gene	CDR3 protein	CDR3 DNA
TRBV28	NA	TRBJ1-2	NA	CASRGRFGGGYTF	TGTGCCAGCAGGGGGCGGTTCGGGGGCGGCTACACCTTC
TRBV2	NA	TRBJ2-5	TRBD2	CASSEGLAGGAETQYF	TGTGCCAGCAGTGAAGGACTAGCGGGGGGCGCTGAGACCCAGTACTTC
TRBV19	NA	TRBJ2-5	NA	CASRKQGRQETQYF	TGTGCCAGTCGAAAACAGGGTCGGCAAGAGACCCAGTACTTC
TRBV29-1	NA	TRBJ2-3	NA	CSVEEGGLRDTQYF	TGCAGCGTTGAAGAAGGAGGGTTGAGAGATACGCAGTATTTT
TRBV6-6	few	TRBJ1-5	TRBD1	CASSYGQVGQPQHF	TGTGCCAGCAGTTACGGACAGGTAGGGCAGCCCCAGCATTTT
TRBV7-9	NA	TRBJ2-2	NA	CASSLSWGQAFTGELFF	TGTGCCAGCAGCTTATCTTGGGGGCAGGCTTTCACCGGGGAGCTGTTTTTT
TRBV2	NA	TRBJ1-3	TRBD1	CASSGGTIDRGKF	TGTGCCAGCAGTGGGGGGACGATCGACAGGGGTAAATTT
TRBV27	few	TRBJ1-4	TRBD1	CASSLFRQGGSEKLFF	TGTGCCAGCAGTTTGTTCCGGCAGGGGGGGAGTGAAAAACTGTTTTTT
TRBV5-1	NA	TRBJ2-1	TRBD2	CASSLLTSGGRNEQFF	TGCGCCAGCAGCTTGTTGACTAGCGGGGGCAGAAATGAGCAGTTCTTC
TRBV9	NA	TRBJ1-1	TRBD1	CASSGYRGGGTEAFF	TGTGCCAGCAGCGGCTACAGGGGTGGAGGCACTGAAGCTTTCTTT
TRBV20-1	NA	TRBJ2-3	TRBD2	CSASGLAGTTDTQYF	TGCAGTGCTAGTGGGCTAGCGGGGACCACAGATACGCAGTATTTT
TRBV7-9	NA	TRBJ2-7	NA	CASSPVWPQSYEQYF	TGTGCCAGCAGCCCGGTCTGGCCCCAGAGCTACGAGCAGTACTTC
TRBV7-2	NA	TRBJ1-1	TRBD1	CASSSRQGRNTEAFF	TGTGCCAGCAGCTCGCGACAGGGACGGAACACTGAAGCTTTCTTT
TRBV10-3	NA	TRBJ1-3	TRBD1	CAISATGRSGNTIYF	TGTGCCATCAGCGCGACAGGGCGCTCTGGAAACACCATATATTTT
TRBV7-8	many	TRBJ1-2	TRBD1	CASSLRDRLYGYTF	TGTGCCAGCAGCTTAAGGGACAGACTCTATGGCTACACCTTC
TRBV9	NA	TRBJ2-3	NA	CASSRRGLTDTQYF	TGTGCCAGCAGCCGTAGGGGCCTCACAGATACGCAGTATTTT
TRBV21-1	NA	TRBJ1-1	NA	CASSKISGTGEKNTEAFF	TGTGCCAGCAGCAAAATTTCGGGGACAGGGGAAAAGAACACTGAAGCTTTCTTT
TRBV5-1	NA	TRBJ2-7	NA	CASSLEWGGYEQYF	TGCGCCAGCAGCTTGGAATGGGGTGGGTACGAGCAGTACTTC
TRBV18	NA	TRBJ1-1	NA	CASSNGGRNTEAFF	TGTGCCAGCTCGAATGGGGGGCGGAACACTGAAGCTTTCTTT